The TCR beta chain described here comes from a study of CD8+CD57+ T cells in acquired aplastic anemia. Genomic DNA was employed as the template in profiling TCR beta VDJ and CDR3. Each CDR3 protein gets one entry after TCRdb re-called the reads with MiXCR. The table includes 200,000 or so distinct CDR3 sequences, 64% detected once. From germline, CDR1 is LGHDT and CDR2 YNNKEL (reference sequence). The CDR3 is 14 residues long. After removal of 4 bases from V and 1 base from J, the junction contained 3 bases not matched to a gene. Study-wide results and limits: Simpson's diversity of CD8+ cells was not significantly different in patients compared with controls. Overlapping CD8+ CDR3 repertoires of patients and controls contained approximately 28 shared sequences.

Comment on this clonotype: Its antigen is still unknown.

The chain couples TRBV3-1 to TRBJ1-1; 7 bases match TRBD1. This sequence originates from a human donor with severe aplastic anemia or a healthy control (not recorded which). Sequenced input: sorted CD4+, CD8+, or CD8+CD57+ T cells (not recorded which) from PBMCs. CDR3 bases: TGTGCCAGCAGCCCACAGGGGCAGAACACTGAAGCTTTCTTT. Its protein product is CASSPQGQNTEAFF. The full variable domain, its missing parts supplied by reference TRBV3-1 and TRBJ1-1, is DTAVSQTPKYLVTQMGNDKSIKCEQNLGHDTMYWYKQDSKKFLKIMFSYNNKELIINETVPNRFSPKSPDKAHLNLHINSLELGDSAVYFCASSPQGQNTEAFFGQGTRLTVV.